The 26 T cell receptor beta chains below all came from one sample that was sequenced in a study of Tregs in tolerant kidney transplant recipients. Sequenced by immunoSEQ multiplex PCR; TCRdb stores in-frame clones only, minus some. The repertoire holds fewer than 100,000 clones, 93% seen once, with 0.46% in the top ten. The material sequenced was CD4+ T cells from blood, taken before the transplant. Source of these receptors: a human donor who received a combined kidney and bone marrow transplant.

The gene calls are TRBV13 and TRBJ2-1, with TRBD1 identical over 9 bases. Per germline, CDR1 PRHDT and CDR2 FYEKMQ (reference sequence). J gave up 15 bases and V 0 bases, and 6 bases lay outside the gene matches. The CDR3 loop spans 13 amino acids. The DNA for the CDR3 is TGTGCCAGCAGCTTAGGCATGGGGACAGGGTCGTTCTTC. Protein: CASSLGMGTGSFF.

The chain links TRBV19 to TRBJ2-2; tentatively, D is TRBD1 (5 bases). Trimming took off 3 bases at V and 1 base at J, with 12 bases between the two ends. The CDR3 has 16 amino acids. Germline V CDR1 and CDR2: LNHDA, SQIVND (reference sequence). DNA for the CDR3: TGTGCCAGTAGTATCGCAAGACAGAAGAACACCGGGGAGCTGTTTTTT. Protein sequence: CASSIARQKNTGELFF.

This clone was recorded only once. The chain uses TRBV11-2 and TRBJ2-1; maybe TRBD2 (5 bases). This CDR3 has 13 residues. The ends were cut back, 2 bases at V and 7 bases at J, with 9 bases in the middle. In germline, CDR1 is SGHAT, CDR2 FQNNGV. In DNA, the CDR3 is TGTGCCAGCAGCTTATTAGCGCTTAATGAGCAGTTCTTC. Amino acid sequence: CASSLLALNEQFF.

The chain carries TRBV19 and TRBJ2-2; 7 bases match TRBD1. Germline V CDR1 and CDR2: LNHDA, SQIVND (reference sequence). This CDR3 is built from 18 residues. Trimming removed 6 bases from V and 1 base from J; junction bases left unmatched: 14. CDR3 in DNA: TGTGCCAGTAGCCGGGGACAGTCCAAGGGCTGGAACACCGGGGAGCTGTTTTTT. Encoded protein: CASSRGQSKGWNTGELFF.

J is TRBJ2-7 and V is TRBV14; TRBD2 might be the D (5 bases). The ends were cut back, 1 base at V and 3 bases at J, with 10 bases in the middle. The CDR3 contains 14 residues. Germline assignment: CDR1 SGHDN and CDR2 FVKESK. The DNA of the CDR3 is TGTGCCAGCAGCCAAGGGCGAGGGATCTACGAGCAGTACTTC. Translated, it gives CASSQGRGIYEQYF.

The DNA for the CDR3 is TGCGCCAGCAGCCAAGATCAGGACTACGAGCAGTACTTC. Translating gives CASSQDQDYEQYF. The genes are TRBV4-3 and TRBJ2-7; no definite D call. The CDR3 is made up of 13 amino acids. CDR1 is LGHNA, CDR2 YSLEER, per germline. V dropped 0 bases and J dropped 3 bases, with 6 bases sitting between them.

This clone was seen once. The rearrangement uses TRBV19 and TRBJ2-1, with 8 bases that match TRBD1. J gave up 6 bases and V 4 bases, and 2 bases lay outside the gene matches. The V gene's germline CDR1 is LNHDA and CDR2 SQIVND (reference sequence). The CDR3 runs 13 residues. CDR3 coding DNA: TGTGCCAGTAGTAGGACAGGGCCCAATGAGCAGTTCTTC. Translated, it gives CASSRTGPNEQFF.

The chain carries TRBV19 and TRBJ2-1, with 9 bases fitting TRBD1. The V gene's germline CDR1 is LNHDA and CDR2 SQIVND (reference sequence). V was clipped by 1 base and J by 7 bases; unmatched bases: 5. CDR3 size: 15 residues. DNA for the CDR3: TGTGCCAGTAGTATAGTATACGGGACAGGGAATGAGCAGTTCTTC. This gives the protein CASSIVYGTGNEQFF.

The chain recombines TRBV11-3 with TRBJ1-1, with D possibly being TRBD1 (6 bases). V lost 4 bases, J lost 4 bases, and 19 bases lay in between. Germline CDR1 and CDR2: SGHNT and YENEEA. The CDR3 length is 16 residues. The CDR3 loop reads CASSSRDKGLGTEAFF. As DNA, the CDR3 is TGTGCCAGCAGCTCTCGGGACAAGGGCCTGGGCACTGAAGCTTTCTTT.

The CDR3, as DNA: TGTGCCATCAGTGAGTCATCACTCATGGGACAGGGCCGTGACAATGAGCAGTTCTTC. This gives the protein CAISESSLMGQGRDNEQFF. This chain links TRBV10-3 with TRBJ2-1; 9 bases match TRBD1. The CDR3 sequence is 19 residues long. V was pared by 0 bases and J by 5 bases, with 14 bases of the junction left unmatched. Germline CDR1 ENHRY, CDR2 SYGVKD.

The J gene is TRBJ1-2, the V gene TRBV30, with D perhaps TRBD1 (6 bases). Germline V gene sequence: CDR1 GTSNPN, CDR2 SVGIG (reference sequence). The CDR3 covers 17 residues. Between the trimmed V and J ends, which lost 0 bases and 7 bases, there was a span of 24 bases. The CDR3 loop is CAWSVPSLGQGIGGYTF. DNA for the CDR3: TGTGCCTGGAGTGTCCCCTCGCTGGGGCAGGGGATTGGTGGCTACACCTTC.

This clone was picked up a small number of times. This chain joins TRBV7-3 and TRBJ2-7; TRBD2 might be the D (6 bases). The germline V gene has CDR1 SGHTA and CDR2 FQGTGA. CDR3 length: 14 residues. V lost 5 bases, J lost 3 bases, and 14 bases lay in between. The CDR3 here is CASSAFAGSYEQYF. CDR3 bases: TGTGCCAGCAGCGCTTTTGCCGGGAGCTACGAGCAGTACTTC.

With regard to this clone: This specimen includes other DNA sequences encoding the same CDR3. The V and J genes are TRBV4-1 and TRBJ2-6, with D possibly matching TRBD1 (5 bases). V lost 1 base and J lost 0, with 7 bases in between. CDR3 size: 16 residues. Per germline, CDR1 MGHRA and CDR2 YSYEKL. The CDR3, as DNA: TGCGCCAGCAGCCAAGGCGACAGCTCTGGGGCCAACGTCCTGACTTTC. It encodes CASSQGDSSGANVLTF.

The chain links TRBV11-3 to TRBJ2-7; D unclear. CDR1 SGHNT and CDR2 YENEEA come from the germline V gene. The CDR3 is 12 residues long. Between the trimmed V and J ends, which lost 2 bases and 2 bases, there was a span of 4 bases. CDR3 bases: TGTGCCAGCAGCTTATACACCTACGAGCAGTACTTC. It encodes CASSLYTYEQYF.

The V call is TRBV5-1, the J call TRBJ2-5; D ambiguous. Trimming took off 6 bases at V and 5 bases at J, with 14 bases between the two ends. Germline V gene sequence: CDR1 SGHRS, CDR2 YFSETQ. CDR3 length: 13 residues. CDR3 in amino acids: CASNAANGETQYF. CDR3 DNA sequence: TGCGCCAGCAATGCAGCCAACGGGGAGACCCAGTACTTC.

Of note for this clone: The sample holds other DNA sequences that translate to the same CDR3. The chain employs TRBV5-1 and TRBJ2-1; D ambiguous. This CDR3 spans 11 amino acids. V lost 4 bases, J lost 4 bases, and 3 bases lay in between. Germline assignment: CDR1 SGHRS and CDR2 YFSETQ. The DNA for the CDR3 is TGCGCCAGCAGCCTATACAATGAGCAGTTCTTC. It specifies CASSLYNEQFF.

The chain couples TRBV7-2 to TRBJ1-4; 7 nucleotides agree with TRBD1. The CDR3 covers 15 residues. V was pared by 5 bases and J by 2 bases, with 5 bases of the junction left unmatched. Germline CDR1 reads SGHTA; CDR2 reads FQGNSA. CDR3 nucleotide sequence: TGTGCCAGCAGCAAACAGGGGTGGACTAATGAAAAACTGTTTTTT. Its translation: CASSKQGWTNEKLFF.

The chain joins TRBV15 to TRBJ2-7; the D is unclear. This CDR3 spans 15 amino acids. Germline CDR1 reads LNHNV; CDR2 reads YYDKDF (reference sequence). V was trimmed by 1 base and J by 0 bases, leaving 10 bases between them. CDR3 sequence (DNA): TGTGCCACCAGCAGAGTCTTCGGGTACTCCTACGAGCAGTACTTC. This gives the protein CATSRVFGYSYEQYF.

CDR3 protein: CASSSGTGFQPQHF. CDR3 DNA sequence: TGTGCCAGCAGCTCCGGGACAGGTTTTCAGCCCCAGCATTTT. The rearrangement uses TRBV7-9 and TRBJ1-5, with 8 bases matching TRBD1. CDR1 is SEHNR and CDR2 is FQNEAQ in the germline V gene (reference sequence). V shed 4 bases, J shed 6 bases, and the junction held 5 bases outside the gene matches. The CDR3 runs to 14 residues.

The chain carries TRBV4-1 and TRBJ2-5; 8 nucleotides line up with TRBD2. Germline V lookup: CDR1 MGHRA, CDR2 YSYEKL. V was clipped by 4 bases and J by 1 base; unmatched bases: 5. The CDR3 spans 15 residues. DNA for the CDR3: TGCGCCAGCAGCCCCCCCGGACTAGCCCAAGAGACCCAGTACTTC. It codes for CASSPPGLAQETQYF.

As to this clone: Within the sample, other DNA sequences also encode this same CDR3. V and J are TRBV7-3 and TRBJ1-6; the D gene is possibly TRBD1 (5 bases). Germline lookup yields CDR1 SGHTA and CDR2 FQGTGA. The CDR3 loop spans 14 amino acids. Trimming pared 2 bases from V and 4 bases from J, leaving 6 bases between. CDR3 protein: CASSLGGYNSPLHF. CDR3 nucleotide sequence: TGTGCCAGCAGCTTAGGGGGGTATAATTCACCCCTCCACTTT.

The V gene is TRBV7-3, the J gene TRBJ2-5; possible D gene TRBD2, 5 bases. CDR1 and CDR2 from the germline V gene are SGHTA and FQGTGA. The CDR3 runs 15 residues. V lost 5 bases, J lost 2 bases, and 15 bases lay in between. The CDR3: CASSQSTGSQETQYF. Written as DNA, the CDR3 is TGTGCCAGCAGCCAGAGCACGGGGTCTCAAGAGACCCAGTACTTC.

The chain carries TRBV14 and TRBJ1-2; D might be TRBD1 (6 bases). Germline V gene data show CDR1 as SGHDN and CDR2 as FVKESK. V lost 1 base and J lost 8, with 14 bases in between. The CDR3 has 14 amino acids. The DNA of the CDR3 is TGTGCCAGCAGCCAAGGCAGGGGAGATAACGGCTACACCTTC. Translating it yields CASSQGRGDNGYTF.

V gene TRBV7-9 combines with J gene TRBJ1-1; 8 nucleotides align to TRBD1. This CDR3 region has 14 residues. Germline V gives CDR1 SEHNR, CDR2 FQNEAQ (reference sequence). Trimming cost V 5 bases and J 6 bases; bases outside gene matches: 8. The CDR3 DNA sequence: TGTGCCAGCAGCCGCGGACAGGGCTCTTCTGAAGCTTTCTTT. It codes for CASSRGQGSSEAFF.

The chain is built from TRBV25-1 and TRBJ2-1, with 8 bases fitting TRBD1. Germline V lookup: CDR1 MGHDK, CDR2 SYGVNS. The length of the CDR3 is 16 residues. J lost 2 bases, V lost 3 bases, and 6 bases had no gene match. CDR3 nucleotides: TGTGCCAGCAGTGACAGGGGGCGAATAACCTACAATGAGCAGTTCTTC. Protein: CASSDRGRITYNEQFF.

The chain uses TRBV30 and TRBJ2-5, with 11 bases fitting TRBD2. Germline V gene lookup returns CDR1 GTSNPN and CDR2 SVGIG (reference sequence). V lost 2 bases to trimming and J lost 4 bases; unmatched junction nucleotides: 3. This CDR3 is built from 14 residues. Here the CDR3 DNA reads TGTGCCTGGAGTCCCGGACTAGCGGGAGAGACCCAGTACTTC. Translation: CAWSPGLAGETQYF. The entire variable domain, with the rest obtained from reference TRBV30 and TRBJ2-5, is as follows: SQTIHQWPATLVQPVGSPLSLECTVEGTSNPNLYWYRQAAGRGLQLLFYSVGIGQISSEVPQNLSASRPQDRQFILSSKKLLLSDSGFYLCAWSPGLAGETQYFGPGTRLLVL.